The source of this T cell receptor beta chain is a study of T cells in Graves' hyperthyroidism and ophthalmopathy. This clonotype was detected many times. TCR beta CDR3 regions were amplified from RNA. The HTBI primer set drove a first-round RT-PCR of the TCR CDR3. TCRdb called the multiplex PCR reads again in MiXCR, with one record for every CDR3 protein. The table includes about 640,000 distinct CDR3 sequences, around 21% detected once. The CDR3 runs to 15 residues. CDR1 is MGHRA, CDR2 YSYEKL, per germline. V was pared by 3 bases and J by 0 bases, with 2 bases of the junction left unmatched. The chain is built from TRBV4-1 and TRBJ2-5; TRBD1 aligns across 9 bases. Sequenced material: blood. This sequence was found in a man aged 25-45 years with Graves' ophthalmopathy. CDR3 in amino acids: CASSHRDRDQETQYF. Written as DNA, the CDR3 is TGCGCCAGCAGCCACCGGGACAGGGACCAAGAGACCCAGTACTTC.